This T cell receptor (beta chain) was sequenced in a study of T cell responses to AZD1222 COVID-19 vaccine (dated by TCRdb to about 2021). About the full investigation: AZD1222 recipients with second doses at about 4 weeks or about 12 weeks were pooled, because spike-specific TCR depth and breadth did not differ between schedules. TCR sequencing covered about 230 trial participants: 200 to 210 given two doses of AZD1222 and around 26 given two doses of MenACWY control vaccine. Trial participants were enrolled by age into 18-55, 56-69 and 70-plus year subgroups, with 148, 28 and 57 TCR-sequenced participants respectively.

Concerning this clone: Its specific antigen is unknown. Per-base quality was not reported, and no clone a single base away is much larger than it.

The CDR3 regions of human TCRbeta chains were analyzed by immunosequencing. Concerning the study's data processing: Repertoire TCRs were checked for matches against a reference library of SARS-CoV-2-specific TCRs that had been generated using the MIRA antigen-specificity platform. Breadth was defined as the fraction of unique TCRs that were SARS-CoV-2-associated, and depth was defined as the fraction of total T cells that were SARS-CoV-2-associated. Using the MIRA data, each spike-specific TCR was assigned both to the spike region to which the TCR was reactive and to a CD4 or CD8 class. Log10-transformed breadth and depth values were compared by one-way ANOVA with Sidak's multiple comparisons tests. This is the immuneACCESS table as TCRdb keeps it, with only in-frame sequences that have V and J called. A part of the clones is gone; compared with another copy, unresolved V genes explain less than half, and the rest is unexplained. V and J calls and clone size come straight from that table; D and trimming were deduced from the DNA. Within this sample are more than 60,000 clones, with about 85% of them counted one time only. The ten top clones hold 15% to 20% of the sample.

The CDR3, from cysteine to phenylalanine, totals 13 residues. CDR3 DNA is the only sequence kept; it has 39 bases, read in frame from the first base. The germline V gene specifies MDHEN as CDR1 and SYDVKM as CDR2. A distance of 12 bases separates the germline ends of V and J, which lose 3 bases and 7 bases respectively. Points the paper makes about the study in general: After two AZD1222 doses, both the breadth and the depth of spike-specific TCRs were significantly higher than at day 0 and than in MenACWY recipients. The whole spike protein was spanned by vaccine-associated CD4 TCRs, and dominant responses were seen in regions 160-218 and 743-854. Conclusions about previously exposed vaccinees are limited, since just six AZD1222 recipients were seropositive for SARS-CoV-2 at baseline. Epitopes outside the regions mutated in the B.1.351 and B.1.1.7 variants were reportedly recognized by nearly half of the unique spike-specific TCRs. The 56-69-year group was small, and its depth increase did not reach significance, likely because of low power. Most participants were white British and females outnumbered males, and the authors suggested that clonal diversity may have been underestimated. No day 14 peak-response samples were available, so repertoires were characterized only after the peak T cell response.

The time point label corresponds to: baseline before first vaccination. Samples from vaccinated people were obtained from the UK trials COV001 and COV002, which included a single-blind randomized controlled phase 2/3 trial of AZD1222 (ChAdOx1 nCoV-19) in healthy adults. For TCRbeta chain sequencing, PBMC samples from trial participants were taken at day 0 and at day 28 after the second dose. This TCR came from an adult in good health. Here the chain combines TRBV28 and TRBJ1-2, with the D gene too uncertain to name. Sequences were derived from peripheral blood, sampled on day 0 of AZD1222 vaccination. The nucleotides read TGTGCCAGCAGTTTGGGCTACGGGGTTGGCTACACCTTC. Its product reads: CASSLGYGVGYTF.